This TCR beta chain was documented in a study of blood T cell repertoires in COVID-19. Overall study context: The samples span acute and convalescent COVID-19 from the United States, Italy and Spain. Nucleic acid was either cDNA or gDNA, and it came from T cells, B-cell-depleted T cells, or PBMCs.

Original processing methods: Reference gene primer amplification gave nucleated cell count estimates. Assay used: immunoSEQ multiplex PCR; TCRdb lists only in-frame clones, some missing. V, J and clone size reflect that table, while D and trimming were determined from the DNA. Seen here are some 310,000 clones, roughly 90% observed once, and the top ten hold less than 3.5%. Patients in Seattle were enrolled during active infection, then followed longitudinally. This CDR3 is 17 amino acids long. V was pared by 4 bases and J by 6 bases, with 12 bases of the junction left unmatched. Germline values: CDR1 SGHDT, CDR2 YYEEEE.

J is TRBJ2-2 and V is TRBV5-6; the match to TRBD2 covers 10 bases. The sample comprised peripheral blood. The receptor was isolated from a woman in her twenties or thirties with COVID-19, enrolled during active disease. As DNA, the CDR3 is TGTGCCAGCAGCCGCTTAGGGCTAGCGGGAGAGGCCGGGGAGCTGTTTTTT. This sequence encodes CASSRLGLAGEAGELFF. The whole variable domain, filled in from reference TRBV5-6 and TRBJ2-2, reads DAGVTQSPTHLIKTRGQQVTLRCSPKSGHDTVSWYQQALGQGPQFIFQYYEEEERQRGNFPDRFSGHQFPNYSSELNVNALLLGDSALYLCASSRLGLAGEAGELFFGEGSRLTVL.